Below, 9 T cell receptor beta chains from the same sample are listed, as sequenced in a study of cytomegalovirus exposure and HLA in healthy donors. 60 Vbeta and 13 Jbeta primers were used in PCR. TCRdb keeps only in-frame clones here, not all; method: immunoSEQ multiplex PCR. The table includes about 160,000 clones, around 77% detected once. Sequenced input: PBMCs. The origin of the receptors is a woman aged 25 to 39 in good health and CMV-seronegative.

The chain combines TRBV29-1 with TRBJ1-5; 7 bases fit TRBD1. The V segment lost 6 bases and the J segment 2 bases; nucleotides outside the gene matches: 4. This CDR3 is built from 13 residues. Germline V gene data show CDR1 as SQVTM and CDR2 as ANQGSEA. The DNA of the CDR3 is TGCAGCGTCCTAACAGGGGGCAATCAGCCCCAGCATTTT. It is translated as CSVLTGGNQPQHF.

The chain carries TRBV5-1 and TRBJ2-5, with 9 bases lining up with TRBD1. CDR3 length: 14 amino acids. Germline CDR1 reads SGHRS; CDR2 reads YFSETQ. V shed 6 bases, J shed 5 bases, and the junction held 8 bases outside the gene matches. The CDR3 nucleotides read TGCGCCAGCACGTCGGACAGGGGAGGGGAGACCCAGTACTTC. As protein: CASTSDRGGETQYF.

This clone was seen a handful of times. This chain's CDR3 is CASSARGTGNNEQFF. The CDR3 nucleotides read TGTGCCAGCAGCGCCAGAGGGACAGGGAACAATGAGCAGTTCTTC. The chain combines TRBV9 with TRBJ2-1; 9 bases align to TRBD1. CDR1 is SGDLS, CDR2 YYNGEE, per germline. The V and J ends lost 3 bases and 5 bases, in that order; junction bases with no gene match: 6. The CDR3 loop spans 15 amino acids.

The gene calls are TRBV7-9 and TRBJ1-2, with TRBD1 identical over 7 bases. CDR3 size: 15 residues. Trimming cost V 5 bases and J 5 bases; bases outside gene matches: 11. In germline, CDR1 is SEHNR, CDR2 FQNEAQ (reference sequence). CDR3 nucleotide sequence: TGTGCCAGCAGCCCGAAACAGGGGACGGGGTATGGCTACACCTTC. It translates to CASSPKQGTGYGYTF.

The chain combines TRBV27 with TRBJ1-3; TRBD1 aligns across 8 bases. The germline V gene encodes CDR1 MNHEY and CDR2 SMNVEV (reference sequence). The CDR3 is 18 amino acids. Trimming took 3 bases from V and 4 from J; bases not matched to a gene: 14. The CDR3 coding sequence is TGTGCCAGCAGTTTGAGGCAGGGGGCGACCGGGAGCGGAAACACCATATATTTT. It codes for CASSLRQGATGSGNTIYF.

V and J are TRBV5-1 and TRBJ2-5; TRBD1 aligns across 7 bases. The J call may be faulty, since TRBJ2-7 better matches the DNA end. This CDR3 is built from 15 residues. Germline loops: CDR1 SGHRS, CDR2 YFSETQ. CDR3 region: CASSLLEGAVYEQYF. The CDR3 DNA follows: TGCGCCAGCAGCTTGCTTGAGGGGGCCGTCTACGAGCAGTACTTC.

This clone appeared a few times. J is TRBJ2-5 and V is TRBV11-2; 7 nucleotides line up with TRBD2. CDR1 SGHAT and CDR2 FQNNGV come from the germline V gene. V was pared by 2 bases and J by 5 bases, with 8 bases of the junction left unmatched. This CDR3 contains 15 residues. CDR3 region: CASSLMPGGSETQYF. The CDR3 DNA reads TGTGCCAGCAGCTTAATGCCCGGGGGGTCGGAGACCCAGTACTTC.

This clone was observed a few times. In the same sample, other DNA sequences code for this CDR3. The chain combines TRBV5-1 with TRBJ1-1; 8 bases align to TRBD1. From germline, CDR1 is SGHRS and CDR2 YFSETQ. This CDR3 region has 14 residues. V trimming: 4 bases; J trimming: 4 bases; junction bases outside the gene matches: 6. CDR3 sequence: CASSLITGGTEAFF. The CDR3 region has the DNA TGCGCCAGCAGCCTAATAACAGGGGGCACTGAAGCTTTCTTT. Filled out from reference TRBV5-1 and TRBJ1-1, the complete variable domain reads KAGVTQTPRYLIKTRGQQVTLSCSPISGHRSVSWYQQTPGQGLQFLFEYFSETQRNKGNFPGRFSGRQFSNSRSEMNVSTLELGDSALYLCASSLITGGTEAFFGQGTRLTVV.

This clone appeared a single time. The gene calls are TRBV28 and TRBJ1-2; D may be TRBD1 (6 bases). Trimming took off 4 bases at V and 6 bases at J, with 12 bases between the two ends. Germline CDR1 reads MDHEN; CDR2 reads SYDVKM. CDR3 size: 13 residues. The CDR3 spells CASSSAQGNGYTF. For the CDR3, the DNA is TGTGCCAGCAGTTCAGCACAGGGCAATGGCTACACCTTC.